Given below is one TCR beta chain in context. This receptor's antigen is unknown. Per-base quality was not reported, and no clone a single base away is much larger than it. The sample comes from a study of OX40 agonist ivuxolimab in advanced cancers. For the wider study: Ivuxolimab was a fully human IgG2 agonistic monoclonal antibody targeting the costimulatory receptor OX40 (CD134). Intravenous ivuxolimab was administered to patients every 2 weeks at six dose levels: 0.01, 0.1, 0.3, 1.5, 3 and 10 mg/kg. Of the roughly 54 patients in dose escalation, around 20 had hepatocellular carcinoma, about 15 had melanoma, 9 had renal cell carcinoma and 9 had head and neck cancer. In the dose-escalation cohort, roughly 82% of patients were male, and the mean age was around 60 years with a range of 23 to 79. Prior anti-PD-1, anti-PD-L1 or anti-CTLA-4 therapy was permitted, and about 40% of dose-escalation patients had received checkpoint inhibitors. Partial responses occurred in three dose-escalation patients, of whom one had hepatocellular carcinoma and two had cutaneous melanoma. The purpose of peripheral TCRbeta sequencing was to test whether ivuxolimab changed TCR sequence diversity and led to clonal T-cell expansion. The paper describes the monotherapy dose-escalation part (N = 52 patients) of the phase I trial of ivuxolimab. Overall study outcomes, separate from this receptor: On average, CD8+ T cells showed more expanded clones than CD4+ T cells after ivuxolimab. In the 0.1-3.0 mg/kg groups, partial responders had among the lowest normalized peripheral clonal expansion, particularly in CD8+ T cells. The antigen specificity of the clonally expanded peripheral T cells was not determined. At doses of 0.1 to 3.0 mg/kg, clonal expansion of both CD4+ and CD8+ blood T cells was observed from baseline to week 6. Low levels of normalized T-cell clonal expansion were also seen in some patients who did not respond.

Genomic DNA was extracted from sorted cells for sequencing of the TCRbeta CDR3 region. TCRbeta CDR3 regions were sequenced using the immunoSEQ Assay. TCRdb retrieved this table from immuneACCESS and kept in-frame rearrangements only. Not all clones are present; in checked studies, unresolved V genes account for under half, and no reason is known for the remainder. Present in this sample are 55,000 to 75,000 clones, around 86% of which were seen just once. The top ten clonotypes cover about 0.75% of the sample. The trial excluded patients who had a history of autoimmune disease or who were on systemic immunosuppression. Peripheral blood for TCR sequencing was collected from all dose cohorts at baseline, on cycle 4 day 1, and on cycle 7 day 1. The samples were taken from a phase I, first-in-human, multicenter, open-label dose-escalation trial of ivuxolimab. The trial enrolled adults with locally advanced or metastatic head and neck squamous cell, hepatocellular, melanoma or renal cell carcinoma. Before TCR sequencing, CD4+ T cells and CD8+ T cells from peripheral blood were sorted into separate populations.

V lost 0 bases and J lost 5 bases, and the count of bases not matched to a germline gene is 5. The CDR3 contains 16 residues, cysteine and phenylalanine counted. The DNA shown is the 48-base CDR3, in frame from base 1. The germline V gene encodes CDR1 MDHEN and CDR2 SYDVKM. The sequence was obtained from an adult with an advanced solid tumor such as melanoma, head and neck, liver or kidney cancer. The sequence links TRBV28 to TRBJ2-5, and TRBD2 aligns with 11 junction nucleotides. The specimen was CD4+ or CD8+ T cells sorted from blood, collected in a trial of the OX40 agonist ivuxolimab. The DNA sequence follows: TGTGCCAGCAGTTTATGGACTAGCGGGATCGGCGAGACCCAGTACTTC. Its coded protein is CASSLWTSGIGETQYF.